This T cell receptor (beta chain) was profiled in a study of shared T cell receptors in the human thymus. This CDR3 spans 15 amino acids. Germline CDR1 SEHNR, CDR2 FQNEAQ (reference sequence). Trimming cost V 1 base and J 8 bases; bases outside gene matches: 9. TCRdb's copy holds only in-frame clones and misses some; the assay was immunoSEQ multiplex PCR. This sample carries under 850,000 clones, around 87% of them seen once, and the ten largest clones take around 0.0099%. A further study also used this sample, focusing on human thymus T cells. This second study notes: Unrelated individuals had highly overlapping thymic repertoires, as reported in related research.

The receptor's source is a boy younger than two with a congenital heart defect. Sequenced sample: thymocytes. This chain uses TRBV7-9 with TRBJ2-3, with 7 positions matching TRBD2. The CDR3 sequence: CASSLELGGNVTQYF. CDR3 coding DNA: TGTGCCAGCAGCTTAGAGCTGGGGGGGAATGTTACGCAGTATTTT. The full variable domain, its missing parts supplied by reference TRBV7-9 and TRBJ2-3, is DTGVSQNPRHKITKRGQNVTFRCDPISEHNRLYWYRQTLGQGPEFLTYFQNEAQLEKSRLLSDRFSAERPKGSFSTLEIQRTEQGDSAMYLCASSLELGGNVTQYFGPGTRLTVL.